This TCR beta chain derives from a study of cytomegalovirus exposure and HLA in healthy donors. Healthy individuals who donated bone marrow served as the donors. With regard to this clone: The antigen is not known.

Study results and caveats: HLA allele associations emerged for roughly 16,000 TCR beta sequences in a later analysis, at 0.05 false discovery rate. Presence/absence analyses assumed roughly uniform sequencing depth across donors, which may not hold. Within an earlier analysis, most TCR beta V segments proved productive either about 90% or about 30% of the time.

Primers: 60 Vbeta forward and 13 Jbeta reverse. TCRdb's table, derived via immunoSEQ multiplex PCR, lists solely in-frame clones and lacks some. The sample lists about 160,000 clones; approximately 84% were seen once. This receptor was obtained from a man aged 25-45 years in good health and CMV-seronegative. The sample comprised PBMCs.

The CDR3 spells CASRDGLAGGSGTDTQYF. CDR3 coding DNA: TGTGCCAGCAGGGATGGACTAGCGGGAGGGAGTGGCACAGATACGCAGTATTTT. The chain recombines TRBV2 with TRBJ2-3; 15 bases map to TRBD2. CDR3 length: 18 residues. The germline V gene encodes CDR1 SNHLY and CDR2 FYNNEI. J lost 1 base, V lost 6 bases, and 8 bases had no gene match.